This passage covers 2 T cell receptor beta chains from one sample sequenced in a study of follicular helper T cells after annual influenza vaccination. Profiling relied on immunoSEQ multiplex PCR, and the TCRdb table lists in-frame clones only, not all of them. Here the sample spans fewer than 30,000 clones, roughly 80% being singletons. As to time point: 2014-2015 season, pre-vaccination. The source material was CXCR5+ CD38- circulating T follicular helper cells from blood, sampled on the day of influenza vaccination. Subset given: circulating Tfh, non-naive CD4+CXCR5+PD-1+ (ICOS+CD38+ or ICOS-CD38-). These receptors came from an adult who received the influenza vaccine.

This clone was counted only a few times. This chain joins TRBV18 and TRBJ1-5; D may be TRBD1 (6 bases). Germline V gives CDR1 KGHSH, CDR2 LQKENI. The CDR3 has 14 amino acids. V was cut by 6 bases and J by 6 bases, with 15 bases left in between. CDR3 region: CASSRAGDGQPQHF. The DNA for the CDR3 is TGTGCCAGCTCCCGGGCAGGGGATGGTCAGCCCCAGCATTTT. Based on the CDR3 plus reference TRBV18 and TRBJ1-5, the full variable domain is NAGVMQNPRHLVRRRGQEARLRCSPMKGHSHVYWYRQLPEEGLKFMVYLQKENIIDESGMPKERFSAEFPKEGPSILRIQQVVRGDSAAYFCASSRAGDGQPQHFGDGTRLSIL.

The rearrangement links TRBV28 to TRBJ2-3, with 13 positions matching TRBD2. V shed 3 bases, J shed 2 bases, and the junction held 11 bases outside the gene matches. The CDR3 covers 19 residues. Germline V gives CDR1 MDHEN, CDR2 SYDVKM. The CDR3 spells CASSLGLAGRLRTTDTQYF. CDR3 coding DNA: TGTGCCAGCAGTTTGGGACTAGCGGGACGATTGAGAACCACAGATACGCAGTATTTT.